This entry lists 17 T cell receptor beta chains sequenced from one sample in a study of shared clonotypes between healthy human individuals (dated by TCRdb to about 2020). Receptor amplification or capture employed the immunoSEQ multiplex PCR assay. The table was pulled from immuneACCESS by TCRdb, which kept in-frame rearrangements only. Such tables lose some clones; where checked, under half of the loss comes from unresolved V genes, and the rest has no known cause. This sample is represented by approximately 1.9 million clones; 93% of them were singletons. The ten top clones hold around 1.7% of the sample. For the CD8 naive samples, CD45RO-negative cells were positively selected for CCR7, yielding a CD45RA+CCR7+ population from which TemRA cells were excluded. What was sequenced was naive CD8+ T cells from PBMCs. Explained via the paper, the cell subset or site label denotes: CD45RA+CCR7+. These receptors all come from a young man in good health. Some clones in this sample may be carry-over from other donors' samples.

The chain employs TRBV7-9 and TRBJ1-5; 7 bases are a match to TRBD1. Unmatched junction bases numbered 7, after V lost 7 bases and J lost 4 bases. CDR3 length: 14 residues. Germline values: CDR1 SEHNR, CDR2 FQNEAQ (reference sequence). This chain's CDR3 is CASTSGDSNQPQHF. CDR3 nucleotides: TGTGCCAGCACCTCGGGGGACAGTAATCAGCCCCAGCATTTT.

The chain uses TRBV4-3 and TRBJ2-7, with D possibly being TRBD1 or TRBD2 (5 bases each). V was trimmed by 4 bases and J by 0 bases, leaving 19 bases between them. Germline-derived CDR1 and CDR2 are LGHNA and YSLEER. There are 17 residues in the CDR3. CDR3 sequence: CASSPGRTGTISYEQYF. The CDR3 coding sequence is TGCGCCAGCAGCCCTGGTAGGACCGGGACGATCTCCTACGAGCAGTACTTC.

The chain employs TRBV4-3 and TRBJ2-1; 14 nucleotides match TRBD2. This CDR3 is built from 20 residues. Germline assignment: CDR1 LGHNA and CDR2 YSLEER. With V trimmed by 1 base and J by 3 bases, 11 bases remained unmatched. The DNA of the CDR3 is TGCGCCAGCAGCCAAGGCCCGCCGGGACTAGCGGGAGAAGTCTACAATGAGCAGTTCTTC. As protein: CASSQGPPGLAGEVYNEQFF.

In regard to this clone: The same CDR3 is also encoded by other DNA sequences in this sample. The chain links TRBV6-5 to TRBJ2-1; D perhaps matches TRBD1 (5 bases). The V end lost 2 bases, the J end lost 4 bases, and 9 bases lay between the germline ends. CDR3 length equals 14 residues. Looked up from germline, CDR1 is MNHEY and CDR2 is SVGAGI. The CDR3 DNA sequence: TGTGCCAGCAGTTACCAGGGATCATACAATGAGCAGTTCTTC. Translation gives CASSYQGSYNEQFF.

This clone was observed once. This chain joins TRBV7-9 and TRBJ1-1; tentatively, D is TRBD1 (5 bases). Germline V gene sequence: CDR1 SEHNR, CDR2 FQNEAQ (reference sequence). The CDR3 is made up of 18 amino acids. V was trimmed by 5 bases and J by 5 bases, leaving 27 bases between them. The CDR3 sequence: CASSQNRGWGVSGTEAFF. The CDR3 DNA is TGTGCCAGCAGCCAAAACCGGGGCTGGGGGGTATCCGGGACTGAAGCTTTCTTT.

This clone turned up a few times. DNA for the CDR3: TGTGCCAGCAGTCCTTCGACAGGGGAAAGTGACACTGAAGCTTTCTTT. Amino acid sequence: CASSPSTGESDTEAFF. The rearrangement joins TRBV7-9 to TRBJ1-1; 8 bases match TRBD1. Per the germline V gene, CDR1 is SEHNR and CDR2 is FQNEAQ (reference sequence). Losses at the gene ends were 6 bases for V and 3 bases for J; bases not matched to a gene: 12. This CDR3 spans 16 amino acids.

Worth noting for this clone: This sample also contains other DNA sequences that code for the same CDR3. The V and J genes are TRBV10-3 and TRBJ1-1, with D uncertain. Germline V gives CDR1 ENHRY, CDR2 SYGVKD. Trimming removed 3 bases at V and 0 bases at J, with 2 bases between. This CDR3 spans 12 amino acids. CDR3 sequence: CAISDLNTEAFF. The CDR3 nucleotides read TGTGCCATCAGTGATCTGAACACTGAAGCTTTCTTT.

The V call is TRBV7-8, the J call TRBJ1-5; D is ambiguous. The V gene's germline CDR1 is SGHVS and CDR2 FQNEAQ. The V and J ends lost 6 bases and 0 bases respectively, with 21 bases between them. The CDR3 contains 18 residues. The CDR3 loop reads CASSPTVSPRYSNQPQHF. The DNA for the CDR3 is TGTGCCAGCAGTCCGACCGTCTCCCCACGGTATAGCAATCAGCCCCAGCATTTT.

The DNA for the CDR3 is TGTGCCAGCAGTGAACTAGCGGGAGGATCCTACGAGCAGTACTTC. This codes for CASSELAGGSYEQYF. The rearrangement joins TRBV6-1 to TRBJ2-7; TRBD2 matches 11 bases. The CDR3 is 15 amino acids. The trim removed 2 bases at V and 1 base at J, leaving 1 base unmatched. Germline-derived CDR1 and CDR2 are MNHNS and SASEGT.

This clone appeared a single time. The chain uses TRBV27 and TRBJ2-7; tentative D call: TRBD2 (6 bases). With 2 bases removed from V and 0 bases from J, the gap between germline ends came to 20 bases. Germline CDR1 reads MNHEY; CDR2 reads SMNVEV (reference sequence). The CDR3 extends over 18 amino acids. CDR3 sequence reads: CASSLTFQGRGYSYEQYF. CDR3 in DNA: TGTGCCAGCAGTTTAACGTTCCAGGGTCGGGGGTACTCCTACGAGCAGTACTTC.

V is TRBV29-1 and J is TRBJ2-1; 7 nucleotides align to TRBD2. The CDR3 runs to 13 residues. With 4 bases clipped from V and 14 bases from J, the junction kept 14 bases outside the gene matches. Looked up from germline, CDR1 is SQVTM and CDR2 is ANQGSEA. The CDR3 here is CSVAGGDPSLEFF. The CDR3 region has the DNA TGCAGCGTTGCGGGGGGAGATCCTTCGTTGGAGTTCTTC.

The chain carries TRBV6-1 and TRBJ2-5; 7 bases line up with TRBD1. The junction had 9 bases not matched to a gene; V was cut back by 3 bases and J by 2 bases. Germline V gene sequence: CDR1 MNHNS, CDR2 SASEGT. CDR3 length equals 16 residues. The CDR3 reads CASSDGDRTIQETQYF. CDR3 coding DNA: TGTGCCAGCAGTGACGGGGACAGAACTATTCAAGAGACCCAGTACTTC.

The rearrangement uses TRBV7-9 and TRBJ1-2; no clear D gene. The CDR3 is 14 amino acids. Germline V gene lookup returns CDR1 SEHNR and CDR2 FQNEAQ (reference sequence). V was pared by 5 bases and J by 2 bases, with 12 bases between. This chain's CDR3 is CASSPLPTNYGYTF. DNA for the CDR3: TGTGCCAGCAGCCCCCTTCCCACAAACTATGGCTACACCTTC.

The chain links TRBV7-6 to TRBJ2-1; unclear D gene. The CDR3 has 14 residues. Trimming pared 5 bases from V and 9 bases from J, leaving 17 bases between. Per germline, CDR1 SGHVS and CDR2 FNYEAQ. CDR3 coding DNA: TGTGCCAGCAGCATTTCTTTTGGGGATAGTGAGCAGTTCTTC. Its translation: CASSISFGDSEQFF.

V is TRBV4-2 and J is TRBJ1-1; TRBD1 might be the D (5 bases). V shed 1 base and J shed 5 bases, with 8 bases lying between them. Germline-derived CDR1 and CDR2 are LGHNA and YNFKEQ. The CDR3 sequence is 13 residues long. CDR3 nucleotides: TGTGCCAGCAGCCAAGGGACAAGGACTGAAGCTTTCTTT. It encodes CASSQGTRTEAFF.

V and J are TRBV27 and TRBJ2-7; D might be TRBD1 (6 bases). Germline assignment: CDR1 MNHEY and CDR2 SMNVEV (reference sequence). The CDR3 contains 12 residues. The germline V and J ends were trimmed by 5 bases and 4 bases, with 9 bases remaining between them. The CDR3 bases are TGTGCCAGCAGTCATAGGGGGTACGAGCAGTACTTC. Its protein is CASSHRGYEQYF.

This clone was seen many times. The CDR3 sequence: CAISAGQGDTDTQYF. CDR3 bases: TGTGCCATCAGCGCCGGACAGGGAGACACAGATACGCAGTATTTT. The chain uses TRBV10-3 and TRBJ2-3; 8 bases agree with TRBD1. Germline V CDR1 and CDR2: ENHRY, SYGVKD. CDR3 length equals 15 residues. After removal of 6 bases from V and 2 bases from J, the junction contained 7 bases not matched to a gene.